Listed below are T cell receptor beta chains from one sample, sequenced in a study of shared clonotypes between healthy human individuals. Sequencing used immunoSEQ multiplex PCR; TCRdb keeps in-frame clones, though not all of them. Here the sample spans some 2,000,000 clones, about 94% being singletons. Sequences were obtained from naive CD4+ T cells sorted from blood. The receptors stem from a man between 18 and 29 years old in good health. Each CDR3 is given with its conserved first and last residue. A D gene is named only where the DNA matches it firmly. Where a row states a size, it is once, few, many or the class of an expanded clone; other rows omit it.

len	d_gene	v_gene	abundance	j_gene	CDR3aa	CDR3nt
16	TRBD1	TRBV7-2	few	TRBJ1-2	CASSSGQGSTNYGYTF	TGTGCCAGCAGCTCTGGACAGGGGTCTACTAACTATGGCTACACCTTC
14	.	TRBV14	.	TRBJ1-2	CASSQGQGGYGYTF	TGTGCCAGCAGCCAAGGTCAGGGCGGCTATGGCTACACCTTC
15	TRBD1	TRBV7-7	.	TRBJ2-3	CASSLGDRVTDTQYF	TGTGCTAGCAGCTTAGGGGACAGGGTGACAGATACGCAGTATTTT
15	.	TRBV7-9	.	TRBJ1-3	CASSLDNVSGNTIYF	TGTGCCAGCAGCTTAGATAATGTCTCTGGAAACACCATATATTTT
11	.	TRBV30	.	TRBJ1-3	CARAIGNTIYF	TGTGCCCGGGCCATTGGAAACACCATATATTTT
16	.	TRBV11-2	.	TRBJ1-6	CASSLMPWEGFSPLHF	TGTGCCAGCAGCTTAATGCCCTGGGAGGGATTTTCACCCCTCCACTTT
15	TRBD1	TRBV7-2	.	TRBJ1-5	CASSWTGGSDQPQHF	TGTGCCAGCAGCTGGACAGGGGGCTCTGATCAGCCCCAGCATTTT
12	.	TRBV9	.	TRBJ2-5	CASSPAGETQYF	TGTGCCAGCAGCCCGGCTGGCGAGACCCAGTACTTC
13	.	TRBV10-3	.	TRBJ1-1	CASATGINTEAFF	TGTGCCAGCGCCACGGGGATTAATACTGAAGCTTTCTTT
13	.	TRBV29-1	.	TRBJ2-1	CSVDILVRAEQFF	TGCAGCGTTGATATTCTTGTGAGGGCCGAGCAGTTCTTC
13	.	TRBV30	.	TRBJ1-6	CAWSGTGPSPLHF	TGTGCCTGGAGTGGGACCGGGCCTTCACCCCTCCACTTT
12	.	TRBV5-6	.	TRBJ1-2	CASVSFSGGYTF	TGTGCCAGCGTATCGTTCTCGGGGGGCTACACCTTC
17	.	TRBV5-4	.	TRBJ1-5	CASSRMDGNGGNQPQHF	TGTGCCAGCAGCCGAATGGACGGGAACGGGGGCAATCAGCCCCAGCATTTT
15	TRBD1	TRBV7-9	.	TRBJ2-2	CASSTDPQGAGELFF	TGTGCCAGCAGCACCGACCCGCAGGGGGCTGGGGAGCTGTTTTTT
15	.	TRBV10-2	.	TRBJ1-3	CASTAAGKAGNTIYF	TGCGCCAGCACAGCAGCAGGGAAGGCTGGAAACACCATATATTTT
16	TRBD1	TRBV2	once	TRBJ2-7	CASSEAGTALTYEQYF	TGTGCCAGCAGTGAAGCGGGGACAGCCCTAACCTACGAGCAGTACTTC
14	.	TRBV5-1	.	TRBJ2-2	CASTLRPGTGELFF	TGCGCCAGCACCCTAAGACCGGGCACCGGGGAGCTGTTTTTT
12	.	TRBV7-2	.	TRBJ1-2	CASRKGDYGYTF	TGTGCCAGCAGAAAGGGGGACTATGGCTACACCTTC
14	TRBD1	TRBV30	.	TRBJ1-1	CAWSVSRGPTEAFF	TGTGCCTGGAGTGTATCCAGGGGGCCCACTGAAGCTTTCTTT
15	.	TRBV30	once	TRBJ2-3	CAWKGRGITTDTQYF	TGTGCCTGGAAGGGGCGAGGAATAACCACAGATACGCAGTATTTT
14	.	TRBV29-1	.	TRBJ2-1	CSVYQGSGSDEQFF	TGCAGCGTTTATCAGGGATCCGGGTCCGATGAGCAGTTCTTC
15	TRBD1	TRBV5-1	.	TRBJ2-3	CASSFSGQGADTQYF	TGCGCCAGCAGCTTCTCGGGACAGGGGGCAGATACGCAGTATTTT
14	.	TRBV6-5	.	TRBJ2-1	CASSRTASSNEQFF	TGTGCCAGCAGCCGCACCGCTAGTTCCAATGAGCAGTTCTTC
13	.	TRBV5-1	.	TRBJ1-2	CASSREGHYGYTF	TGCGCCAGCAGCCGGGAGGGCCACTATGGCTACACCTTC
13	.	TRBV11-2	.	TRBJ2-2	CASSSQGTGELFF	TGTGCCAGCAGCTCACAGGGCACCGGGGAGCTGTTTTTT
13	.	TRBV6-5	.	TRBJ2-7	CASSFPGSPEQYF	TGTGCCAGCAGTTTCCCCGGCTCGCCCGAGCAGTACTTC
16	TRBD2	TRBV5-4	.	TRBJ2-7	CASSPGTSGNTYEQYF	TGTGCCAGCAGCCCCGGGACTAGCGGAAATACCTACGAGCAGTACTTC
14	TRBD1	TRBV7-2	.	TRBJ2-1	CASSPDRVNNEQFF	TGTGCCAGCAGCCCGGACAGGGTTAATAATGAGCAGTTCTTC
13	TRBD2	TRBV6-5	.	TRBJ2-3	CATAGGRVDTQYF	TGTGCCACCGCGGGAGGCCGTGTAGATACGCAGTATTTT
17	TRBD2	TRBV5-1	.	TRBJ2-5	CASSTGLAGGSVETQYF	TGCGCCAGCAGCACCGGACTAGCGGGGGGGTCCGTAGAGACCCAGTACTTC
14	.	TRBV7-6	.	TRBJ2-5	CASSPLTVGETQYF	TGTGCCAGCAGCCCTCTGACAGTCGGAGAGACCCAGTACTTC
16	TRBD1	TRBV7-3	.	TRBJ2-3	CASSSGTGVSTDTQYF	TGTGCCAGCAGCTCCGGGACAGGAGTTAGCACAGATACGCAGTATTTT
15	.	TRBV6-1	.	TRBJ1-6	CASSSTDRNNSPLHF	TGTGCCAGCAGCTCCACCGACAGAAATAATTCACCCCTCCACTTT
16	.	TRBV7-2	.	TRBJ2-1	CASRGPGTDSYNEQFF	TGTGCCAGCAGGGGCCCCGGGACTGACTCCTACAATGAGCAGTTCTTC
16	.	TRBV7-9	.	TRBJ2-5	CASSPSPTRQLETQYF	TGTGCCAGCAGCCCCTCCCCTACGCGACAGCTGGAGACCCAGTACTTC
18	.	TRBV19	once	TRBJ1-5	CASSTRPLTGEGNQPQHF	TGTGCCAGTAGTACCCGACCTCTGACAGGAGAGGGGAATCAGCCCCAGCATTTT
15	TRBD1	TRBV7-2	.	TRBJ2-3	CASSQGGGSTDTQYF	TGTGCCAGCAGCCAAGGGGGCGGGAGCACAGATACGCAGTATTTT
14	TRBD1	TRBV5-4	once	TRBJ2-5	CASSRQGVEETQYF	TGTGCCAGCAGCCGCCAGGGGGTCGAAGAGACCCAGTACTTC
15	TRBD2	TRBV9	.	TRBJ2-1	CASSSRTSGSNEQFF	TGTGCCAGCAGCTCACGGACTAGCGGGAGCAATGAGCAGTTCTTC
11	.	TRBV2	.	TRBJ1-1	CASGQGIEAFF	TGTGCCAGCGGTCAGGGGATTGAAGCTTTCTTT
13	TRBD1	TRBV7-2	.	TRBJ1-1	CASSRQGNAEAFF	TGTGCCAGCAGCCGACAGGGTAATGCTGAAGCTTTCTTT
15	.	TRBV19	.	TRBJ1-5	CASSLSRASNQPQHF	TGTGCCAGTAGTCTCTCCCGGGCAAGCAATCAGCCCCAGCATTTT
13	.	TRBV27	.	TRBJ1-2	CASSAGPNYGYTF	TGTGCCAGCAGTGCAGGGCCAAACTATGGCTACACCTTC
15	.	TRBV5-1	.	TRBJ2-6	CASSSTEPGANVLTF	TGCGCCAGCAGCTCCACAGAACCTGGGGCCAACGTCCTGACTTTC
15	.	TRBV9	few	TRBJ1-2	CASSVAGEAYYGYTF	TGTGCCAGCAGCGTAGCTGGGGAGGCGTACTATGGCTACACCTTC
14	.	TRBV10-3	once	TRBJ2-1	CAINNRVSYNEQFF	TGTGCCATCAACAACAGGGTTTCCTACAATGAGCAGTTCTTC
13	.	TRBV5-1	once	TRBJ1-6	CASKTGNNSPLHF	TGCGCCAGCAAAACAGGGAATAATTCACCCCTCCACTTT
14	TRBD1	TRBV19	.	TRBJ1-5	CASSVTGGHQPQHF	TGTGCCAGTAGTGTGACAGGGGGACACCAGCCCCAGCATTTT
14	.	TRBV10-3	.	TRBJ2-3	CAAGPGSSPDTQYF	TGTGCCGCCGGACCAGGGAGCTCACCTGATACGCAGTATTTT
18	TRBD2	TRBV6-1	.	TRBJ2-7	CASSDRTSGGFSPYEQYF	TGTGCCAGCAGTGATCGGACTAGCGGGGGGTTTAGTCCCTACGAGCAGTACTTC
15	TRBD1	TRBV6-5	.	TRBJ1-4	CASSSGGQGGEKLFF	TGTGCCAGCAGCTCCGGGGGACAGGGAGGTGAAAAACTGTTTTTT
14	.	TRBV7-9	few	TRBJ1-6	CASSLGGQNSPLHF	TGTGCCAGCAGCTTAGGCGGACAGAATTCACCCCTCCACTTT
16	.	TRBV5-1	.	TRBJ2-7	CASSHPDGPRSYEQYF	TGCGCCAGCAGCCATCCGGACGGGCCCCGCTCCTACGAGCAGTACTTC